This T cell receptor beta chain was identified in a study of glioma-infiltrating T cells after dendritic cell vaccination. Produced via immunoSEQ multiplex PCR; TCRdb's table is partial and in-frame only. This table holds 80,000 to 100,000 clones, 79% found once. The source is a human donor with glioblastoma. The sequencing used blood, collected before dendritic cell vaccination.

The CDR3, as DNA: TGTGCCAGCAGTGACTCCGGGGGGGAGCCTACGGACATTCAGTACTTC. This gives the protein CASSDSGGEPTDIQYF. V and J are TRBV6-4 and TRBJ2-4; TRBD2 aligns across 8 bases. With V trimmed by 0 bases and J by 8 bases, 9 bases remained unmatched. Germline V gene data show CDR1 as MRHNA and CDR2 as SNTAGT. This CDR3 has 16 residues.